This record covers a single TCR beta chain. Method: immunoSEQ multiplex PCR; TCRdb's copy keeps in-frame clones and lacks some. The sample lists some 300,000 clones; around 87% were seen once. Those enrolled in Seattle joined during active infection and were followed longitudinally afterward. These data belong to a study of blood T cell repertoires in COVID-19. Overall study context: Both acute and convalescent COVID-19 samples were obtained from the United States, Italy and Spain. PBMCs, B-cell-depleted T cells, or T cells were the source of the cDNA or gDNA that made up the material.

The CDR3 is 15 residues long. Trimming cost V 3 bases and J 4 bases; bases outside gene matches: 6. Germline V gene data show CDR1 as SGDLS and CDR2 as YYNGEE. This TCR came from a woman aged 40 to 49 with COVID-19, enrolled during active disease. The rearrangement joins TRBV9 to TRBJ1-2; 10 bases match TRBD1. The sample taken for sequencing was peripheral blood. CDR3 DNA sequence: TGTGCCAGCAGCGCCGGGGGACAGGGGATCTATGGCTACACCTTC. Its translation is CASSAGGQGIYGYTF.